Detailed here is one T cell receptor beta chain. TCRdb's table, derived via immunoSEQ multiplex PCR, lists solely in-frame clones and lacks some. The sample records about 110,000 clones, around 93% being singletons. The data derive from a study of OX40 agonist ivuxolimab in advanced cancers. Here the sequenced sample was CD4+ or CD8+ T cells sorted from blood, taken in a trial of the OX40 agonist ivuxolimab. The source is an adult with an advanced solid tumor such as melanoma, head and neck, liver or kidney cancer.

The CDR3 spells CASSLAGTGGEDTQYF. The CDR3 region has the DNA TGTGCCAGCAGCTTGGCCGGGACAGGGGGAGAAGATACGCAGTATTTT. The chain joins TRBV5-6 to TRBJ2-3; TRBD1 aligns across 11 bases. V trimming: 0 bases; J trimming: 5 bases; junction bases outside the gene matches: 5. This CDR3 is built from 16 residues. Looked up from germline, CDR1 is SGHDT and CDR2 is YYEEEE.